This T cell receptor beta chain was sequenced in a study of blood T cells in healthy people across ages. Notes on this clonotype: Its antigen is currently unknown.

Study outcomes and limitations: No conclusive comparison of naive versus antigen-experienced cells was possible with unsorted PBMCs.

Primed by a sample-barcoded 5' primer and a J-beta primer mix, a second PCR proceeded for 7 to 11 cycles. MiXCR, applied by TCRdb to the 5' RACE reads, yields one record per CDR3 protein. The repertoire holds over a million distinct CDR3 sequences, with 45% to 70% as singletons. This CDR3 comprises 13 residues. CDR1 is DFQATT and CDR2 is SNEGSKA in the germline V gene (reference sequence). This clonotype originated in a young man in good health. The rearrangement links TRBV20-1 to TRBJ2-4, with D possibly being TRBD1 or TRBD2 (5 bases each). Judging by the DNA end, TRBJ2-7 fits better; the J call may be wrong. Sequencing was performed on blood. This chain's CDR3 is CSATGPVSYEQYF. The CDR3 bases are TGCAGTGCGACGGGACCGGTAAGCTACGAGCAGTACTTC.